This TCR beta chain was sequenced for a study of cytomegalovirus exposure and HLA in healthy donors. Study-wide points: Later analysis revealed greater clonal expansion in HLA-associated TCR beta chains than in equally common others. Some TCR beta chains (164 of them) were listed as cytomegalovirus-associated.

Donors were ostensibly healthy at sampling, although undocumented immune exposures were probable. PCR used 60 Vbeta primers and 13 Jbeta primers. Clones were read by immunoSEQ multiplex PCR, and TCRdb kept only the in-frame ones, dropping some. The sample has 95,000 or so clones, roughly 70% seen once. In regard to this clone: The antigen is undetermined.

V dropped 8 bases and J dropped 5; count of bases not matched to a gene: 6. Germline V gives CDR1 SNHLY, CDR2 FYNNEI. The CDR3 runs 13 residues. The sequence derives from a woman aged 45-65 years in good health and CMV-seropositive. Sequences were obtained from PBMCs. The chain recombines TRBV2 with TRBJ2-5, with 9 bases matching TRBD1. CDR3 sequence (DNA): TGTGCCAGCTATAACAGGGGGCGGGAGACCCAGTACTTC. Its protein product is CASYNRGRETQYF. Variable domain in full (rest from reference TRBV2 and TRBJ2-5): EPEVTQTPSHQVTQMGQEVILRCVPISNHLYFYWYRQILGQKVEFLVSFYNNEISEKSEIFDDQFSVERPDGSNFTLKIRSTKLEDSAMYFCASYNRGRETQYFGPGTRLLVL.